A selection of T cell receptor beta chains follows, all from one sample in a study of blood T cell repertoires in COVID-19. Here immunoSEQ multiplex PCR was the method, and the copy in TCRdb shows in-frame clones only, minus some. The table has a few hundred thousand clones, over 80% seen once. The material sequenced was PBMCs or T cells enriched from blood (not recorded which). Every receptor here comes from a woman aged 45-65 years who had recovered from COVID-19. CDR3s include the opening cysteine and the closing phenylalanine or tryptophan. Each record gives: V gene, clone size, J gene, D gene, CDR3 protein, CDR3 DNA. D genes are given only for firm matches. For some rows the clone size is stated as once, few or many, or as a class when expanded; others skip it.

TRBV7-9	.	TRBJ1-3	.	CASSLQQGSRNTIYF	TGTGCCAGCAGCTTACAACAGGGAAGTAGAAACACCATATATTTT
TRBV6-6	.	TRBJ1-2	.	CASRPQGSYGYTF	TGTGCCAGCCGGCCACAGGGTAGCTATGGCTACACCTTC
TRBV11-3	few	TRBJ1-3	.	CASPFRGGGNSGNTIYF	TGTGCCAGCCCTTTTAGAGGTGGCGGGAACTCTGGAAACACCATATATTTT
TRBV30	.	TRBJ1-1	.	CAWRAWPNTEAFF	TGTGCCTGGAGGGCCTGGCCGAACACTGAAGCTTTCTTT
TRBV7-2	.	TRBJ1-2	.	CASSLSGAAGYTF	TGTGCCAGCAGCTTATCCGGAGCCGCGGGCTACACCTTC
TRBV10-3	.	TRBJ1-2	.	CAISGQGSWYGYTF	TGTGCCATCAGTGGTCAGGGCTCGTGGTATGGCTACACCTTC
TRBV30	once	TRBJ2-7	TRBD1	CAWARQGSEQYF	TGTGCCTGGGCCAGACAGGGAAGCGAGCAGTACTTC
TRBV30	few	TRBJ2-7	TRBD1	CAWSGQGNEQYF	TGTGCCTGGAGTGGACAGGGCAACGAGCAGTACTTC
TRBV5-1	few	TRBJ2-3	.	CASGQSSTDTQYF	TGCGCCAGCGGACAGAGTTCTACAGATACGCAGTATTTT
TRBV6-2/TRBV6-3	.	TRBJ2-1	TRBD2	CASSRRSGDTIYNEQFF	TGTGCCAGCAGCCGACGTAGCGGGGACACAATATACAATGAGCAGTTCTTC
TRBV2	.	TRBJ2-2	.	CASGRTVNTGELFF	TGTGCCAGCGGTAGGACAGTAAACACCGGGGAGCTGTTTTTT
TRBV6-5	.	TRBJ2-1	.	CASTPPGVYNEQFF	TGTGCCAGCACCCCCCCCGGGGTCTACAATGAGCAGTTCTTC
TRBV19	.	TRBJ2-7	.	CASSTRWSSYEQYF	TGTGCCAGTAGTACCCGTTGGAGCTCCTACGAGCAGTACTTC
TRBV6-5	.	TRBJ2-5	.	CASTGGRGLETQYF	TGTGCCAGCACGGGGGGCAGGGGTTTGGAGACCCAGTACTTC
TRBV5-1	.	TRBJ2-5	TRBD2	CASSTATSGRGETQYF	TGCGCCAGCAGCACCGCTACTAGCGGGAGAGGGGAGACCCAGTACTTC
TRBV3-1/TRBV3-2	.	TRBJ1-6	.	CASSQGPPWGSNSPLHF	TGTGCCAGCAGCCAAGGGCCCCCGTGGGGCTCTAATTCACCCCTCCACTTT
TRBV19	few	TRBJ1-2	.	CASSPTRGGYGYTF	TGTGCCAGTAGCCCGACTCGAGGAGGCTATGGCTACACCTTC
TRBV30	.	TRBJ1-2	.	CAWSVESGVRNYGYTF	TGTGCCTGGAGTGTTGAGAGCGGAGTACGAAACTATGGCTACACCTTC
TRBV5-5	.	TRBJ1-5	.	CASSIDQGTMYQPQHF	TGTGCCAGCAGCATTGATCAGGGGACCATGTATCAGCCCCAGCATTTT
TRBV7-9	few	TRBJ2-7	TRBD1	CASSLGNRGRHEQYF	TGTGCCAGCAGCTTAGGGAACAGGGGGCGGCACGAGCAGTACTTC
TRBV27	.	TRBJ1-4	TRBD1	CASSNSGTGKEKLFF	TGTGCCAGCAGTAATAGCGGGACAGGGAAGGAAAAACTGTTTTTT
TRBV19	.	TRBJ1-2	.	CASSVDTNYGYTF	TGTGCCAGTAGTGTGGACACAAACTATGGCTACACCTTC
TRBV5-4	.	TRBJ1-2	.	CASSLPTGLGYGYTF	TGTGCCAGCAGCCTCCCTACAGGCTTGGGCTATGGCTACACCTTC
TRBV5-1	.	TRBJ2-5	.	CASSSSYSAETQYF	TGCGCCAGCAGCTCCTCTTATAGCGCAGAGACCCAGTACTTC
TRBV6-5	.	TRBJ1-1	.	CASSLMLGGTEAFF	TGTGCCAGCAGCTTGATGCTCGGGGGCACTGAAGCTTTCTTT
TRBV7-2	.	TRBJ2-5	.	CASKPSRWETQYF	TGTGCCAGCAAACCATCTAGGTGGGAGACCCAGTACTTC
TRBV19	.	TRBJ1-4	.	CASSIGRKLFF	TGTGCCAGTAGTATCGGTAGAAAACTGTTTTTT
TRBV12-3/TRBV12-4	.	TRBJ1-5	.	CASSRVPQPQHF	TGTGCCAGCAGTCGGGTACCTCAGCCCCAGCATTTT
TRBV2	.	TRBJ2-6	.	CASAPTRSSGANVLTF	TGTGCCAGTGCCCCGACTAGGTCCTCTGGGGCCAACGTCCTGACTTTC
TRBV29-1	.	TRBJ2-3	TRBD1	CSVDRGTDTQYF	TGCAGCGTGGACAGGGGAACAGATACGCAGTATTTT
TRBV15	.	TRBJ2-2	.	CATSSDTWSVANTGELFF	TGTGCCACCAGCAGCGATACGTGGAGCGTCGCCAACACCGGGGAGCTGTTTTTT
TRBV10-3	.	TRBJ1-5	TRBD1	CAISFDRGGNQPQHF	TGTGCCATCAGTTTCGACAGGGGCGGCAATCAGCCCCAGCATTTT
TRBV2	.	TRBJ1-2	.	CASTRDRGYTF	TGTGCCAGCACCCGCGATCGGGGCTACACCTTC
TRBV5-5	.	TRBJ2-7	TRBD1	CASSLLAGQGASYEQYF	TGTGCCAGCAGCTTGCTGGCGGGACAGGGGGCATCCTACGAGCAGTACTTC
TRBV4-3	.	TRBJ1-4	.	CASSQGAGTSNEKLFF	TGCGCCAGCAGCCAAGGGGCCGGGACATCTAATGAAAAACTGTTTTTT
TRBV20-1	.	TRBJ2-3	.	CSASSSRADTQYF	TGCAGTGCTAGTTCCTCTCGGGCAGATACGCAGTATTTT
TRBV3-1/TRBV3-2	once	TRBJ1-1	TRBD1	CASSLRARQGSTEAFF	TGTGCCAGCAGCCTCCGAGCGAGACAGGGATCCACTGAAGCTTTCTTT